This T cell receptor (beta chain) comes out of a study of blood T cell repertoires in COVID-19. Across the whole study: Spain, Italy and the United States supplied samples that represented acute and convalescent COVID-19. T cells, B-cell-depleted T cells, or PBMCs supplied cDNA or gDNA.

The V gene end was trimmed by 1 base and the J gene end by 2 bases; junction bases not matched to a gene: 11. The CDR3 has 17 residues. Germline assignment: CDR1 SGHVS and CDR2 FQNEAQ. Original data processing: Amplification of reference gene primers was used by the study to estimate nucleated cell counts. Sequenced by immunoSEQ multiplex PCR; TCRdb stores in-frame clones only, minus some. That table furnishes V, J and clone size, whereas the DNA furnished D and trimming. Counted here are over 100,000 clones, about 85% occurring once; the ten biggest clones make up around 9.9%. This clonotype was sampled from a man older than 75 with acute or convalescent COVID-19. The gene calls are TRBV7-8 and TRBJ2-7, with 7 positions matching TRBD1. Source material: peripheral blood. The CDR3 sequence: CASSLGPRQGEPYEQYF. The CDR3 DNA is TGTGCCAGCAGCTTAGGCCCGCGACAGGGTGAACCCTACGAGCAGTACTTC.